This T cell receptor (beta chain) came from a study of cytomegalovirus exposure and HLA in healthy donors. Across the whole study: Unique TCRs numbering 75 million to 95 million, obtained from HLA-typed donors, made up an early data release. Points from the study as a whole: A later analysis showed that HLA-associated TCR beta chains had undergone more clonal expansion than equally common others.

PCR used 60 Vbeta primers and 13 Jbeta primers. Assay used: immunoSEQ multiplex PCR; TCRdb lists only in-frame clones, some missing. This sample has approximately 83,000 clones, with around 81% found just once. Concerning this clone: Its matching antigen is unknown.

The germline V gene has CDR1 LNHDA and CDR2 SQIVND (reference sequence). V lost 11 bases and J lost 5; bases outside the gene matches: 10. There are 13 residues in the CDR3. The V call is TRBV19, the J call TRBJ1-2; 8 nucleotides align to TRBD1. The sequencing input was PBMCs. The sequence came from a man younger than 35 in good health and CMV-seronegative. In DNA form, the CDR3 reads TGTGCCTCCAGACAGGGGTTATCTTATGGCTACACCTTC. This sequence encodes CASRQGLSYGYTF. The variable domain in full, completed from reference TRBV19 and TRBJ1-2, reads DGGITQSPKYLFRKEGQNVTLSCEQNLNHDAMYWYRQDPGQGLRLIYYSQIVNDFQKGDIAEGYSVSREKKESFPLTVTSAQKNPTAFYLCASRQGLSYGYTFGSGTRLTVV.